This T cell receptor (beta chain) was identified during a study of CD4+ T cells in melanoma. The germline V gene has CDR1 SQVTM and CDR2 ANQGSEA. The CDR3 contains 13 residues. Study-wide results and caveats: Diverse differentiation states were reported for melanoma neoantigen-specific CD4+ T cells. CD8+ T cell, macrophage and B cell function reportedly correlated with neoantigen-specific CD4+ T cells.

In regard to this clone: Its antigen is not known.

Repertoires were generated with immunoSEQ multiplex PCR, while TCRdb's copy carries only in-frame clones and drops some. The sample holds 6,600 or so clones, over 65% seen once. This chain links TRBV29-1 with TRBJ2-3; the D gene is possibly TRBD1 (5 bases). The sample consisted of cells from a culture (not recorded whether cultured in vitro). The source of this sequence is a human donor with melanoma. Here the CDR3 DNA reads TGCAACCAGGGTTACCCATTTAAAGATACGCAGTATTTT. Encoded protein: CNQGYPFKDTQYF.